This is a list of T cell receptor beta chains from one sample in a study of shared clonotypes between healthy human individuals. The data were produced by immunoSEQ multiplex PCR, yet TCRdb's version contains in-frame clones alone and is incomplete. This sample has over 2 million clones, with roughly 90% found just once. The material sequenced was naive CD4+ T cells from PBMCs. The receptors originated from a young man in good health. Some clones in this sample may be carry-over from other donors' samples. Both conserved end residues are part of each CDR3. Fields, in order: clone size, D gene, V gene, J gene, CDR3 protein. A D gene is named only where the DNA matches it firmly. Size is omitted from some rows. Given values are once, few, many or a class for expanded clones.

>-|TRBD1|TRBV7-9|TRBJ2-7
CASSLASGTGRVKQYF
>-|-|TRBV5-4|TRBJ2-1
CASSSVANEQFF
>-|TRBD1|TRBV27|TRBJ1-2
CASRMNRGPSGYTF
>-|-|TRBV6-1|TRBJ2-5
CASSSRIQETQYF
>-|-|TRBV9|TRBJ2-4
CASSAGQKNIQYF
>-|-|TRBV27|TRBJ1-1
CASSRTGSWGNTEAFF
>-|TRBD1|TRBV19|TRBJ2-7
CASSTLSTGGREQYF
>-|TRBD1|TRBV7-9|TRBJ2-7
CASSLSQGVYEQYF
>-|-|TRBV25-1|TRBJ2-1
CASSESVTGLYNEQFF
>-|-|TRBV7-8|TRBJ1-2
CASSPLGGRNYGYTF
>once|-|TRBV27|TRBJ1-5
CASSDRYSNQPQHF
>-|TRBD2|TRBV10-3|TRBJ2-3
CAIRGLAASTDTQYF
>once|-|TRBV28|TRBJ1-1
CASRQVGTVGLMNTEAFF
>-|TRBD2|TRBV5-1|TRBJ2-3
CASSLWTSGSRTDTQYF
>-|-|TRBV5-4|TRBJ1-1
CASSLAGGNTEAFF
>-|TRBD2|TRBV25-1|TRBJ2-7
CASSEWGGQPYEQYF
>-|-|TRBV28|TRBJ1-1
CASSSYRGWGAFF
>-|TRBD1|TRBV29-1|TRBJ2-5
CSVVNRGVSWEQYF
>once|-|TRBV5-1|TRBJ2-7
CASSPTGASYEQYF
>-|-|TRBV21-1|TRBJ1-1
CASKCDSRRVRAFF
>-|-|TRBV5-1|TRBJ1-4
CASSLAGGSNEKLFF
>-|-|TRBV5-1|TRBJ1-5
CASSLESGGNQPQHF
>-|-|TRBV27|TRBJ2-1
CASSPRWLSSYNEQFF
>-|TRBD1|TRBV6-6|TRBJ2-7
CASRGDRANEQYF
>-|-|TRBV7-9|TRBJ2-2
CASSRPTGELFF
>-|-|TRBV9|TRBJ2-7
CASSVVGAPSYEQYF
>-|-|TRBV7-8|TRBJ2-3
CASSLLRDRPADTQYF
>-|-|TRBV7-9|TRBJ1-2
CASSPVGGYTF
>-|-|TRBV7-2|TRBJ2-7
CASSPDYIFGGEYF